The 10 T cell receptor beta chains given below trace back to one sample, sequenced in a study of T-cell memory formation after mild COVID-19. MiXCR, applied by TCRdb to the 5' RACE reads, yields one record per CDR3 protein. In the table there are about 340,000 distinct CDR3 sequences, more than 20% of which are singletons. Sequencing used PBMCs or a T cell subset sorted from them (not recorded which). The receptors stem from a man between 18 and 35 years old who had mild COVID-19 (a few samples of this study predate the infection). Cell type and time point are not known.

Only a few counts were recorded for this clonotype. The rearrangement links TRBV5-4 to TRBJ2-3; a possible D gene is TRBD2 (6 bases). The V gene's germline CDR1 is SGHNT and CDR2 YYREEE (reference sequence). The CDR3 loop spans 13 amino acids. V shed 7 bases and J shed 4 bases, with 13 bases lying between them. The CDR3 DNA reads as TGTGCCAGCGCATCGCCTAGCGCAGATACGCAGTATTTT. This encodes CASASPSADTQYF. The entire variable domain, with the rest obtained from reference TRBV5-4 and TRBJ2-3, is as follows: ETGVTQSPTHLIKTRGQQVTLRCSSQSGHNTVSWYQQALGQGPQFIFQYYREEENGRGNFPPRFSGLQFPNYSSELNVNALELDDSALYLCASASPSADTQYFGPGTRLTVL.

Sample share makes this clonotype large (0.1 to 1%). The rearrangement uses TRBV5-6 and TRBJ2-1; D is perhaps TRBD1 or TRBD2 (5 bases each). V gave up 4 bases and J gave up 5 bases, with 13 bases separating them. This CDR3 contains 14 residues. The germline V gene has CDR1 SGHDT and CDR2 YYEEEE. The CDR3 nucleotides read TGTGCCAGCAGCCCCGAGGGACGGCACAATGAGCAGTTCTTC. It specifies CASSPEGRHNEQFF.

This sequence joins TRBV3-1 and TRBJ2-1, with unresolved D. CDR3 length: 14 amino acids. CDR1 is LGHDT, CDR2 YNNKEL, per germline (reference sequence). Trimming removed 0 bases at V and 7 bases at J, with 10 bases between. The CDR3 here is CASSQDRVSNEQFF. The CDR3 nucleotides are TGTGCCAGCAGCCAAGATCGGGTCAGTAATGAGCAGTTCTTC.

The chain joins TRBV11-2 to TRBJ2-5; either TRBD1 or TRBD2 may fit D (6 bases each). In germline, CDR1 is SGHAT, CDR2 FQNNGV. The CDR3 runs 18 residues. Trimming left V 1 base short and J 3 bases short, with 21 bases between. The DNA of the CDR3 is TGTGCCAGCAGCTTAGCGGGAGCCCCGGGGGCAGGGGAAGAGACCCAGTACTTC. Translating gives CASSLAGAPGAGEETQYF.

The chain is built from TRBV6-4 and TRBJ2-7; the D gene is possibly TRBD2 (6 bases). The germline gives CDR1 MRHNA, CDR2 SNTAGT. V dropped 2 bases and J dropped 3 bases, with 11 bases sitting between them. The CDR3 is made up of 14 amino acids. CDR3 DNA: TGTGCCAGCAGTGACCCTAGCGTGGGCTACGAGCAGTACTTC. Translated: CASSDPSVGYEQYF.

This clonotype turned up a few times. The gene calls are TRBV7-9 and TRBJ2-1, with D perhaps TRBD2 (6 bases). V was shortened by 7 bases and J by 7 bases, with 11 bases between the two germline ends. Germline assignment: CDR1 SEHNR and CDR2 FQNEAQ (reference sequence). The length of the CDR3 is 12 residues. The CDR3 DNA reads TGTGCCAGCATCCGTGGGGGGAATGAGCAGTTCTTC. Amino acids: CASIRGGNEQFF.

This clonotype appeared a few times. The CDR3 loop is CASSSDRKRDEKLFF. The CDR3 DNA is TGTGCCAGCAGCAGCGACAGGAAACGGGATGAAAAACTGTTTTTT. The V and J genes are TRBV6-2 or TRBV6-3 and TRBJ1-4; a possible D gene is TRBD1 (6 bases). The CDR3 has 15 amino acids. Between the trimmed V and J ends, which lost 6 bases and 6 bases, there was a span of 17 bases. The germline V gene encodes CDR1 MNHEY and CDR2 SVGEGT.

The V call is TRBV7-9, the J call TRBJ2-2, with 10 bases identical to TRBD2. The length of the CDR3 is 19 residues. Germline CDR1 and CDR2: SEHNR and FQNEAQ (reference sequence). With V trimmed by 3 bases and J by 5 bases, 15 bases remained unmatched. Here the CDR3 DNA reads TGTGCCAGCAGCTTCCCGGTACAAGGAGGACTAGCGGTTACCGGGGAGCTGTTTTTT. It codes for CASSFPVQGGLAVTGELFF. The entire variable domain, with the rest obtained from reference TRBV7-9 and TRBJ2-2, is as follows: DTGVSQNPRHKITKRGQNVTFRCDPISEHNRLYWYRQTLGQGPEFLTYFQNEAQLEKSRLLSDRFSAERPKGSFSTLEIQRTEQGDSAMYLCASSFPVQGGLAVTGELFFGEGSRLTVL.

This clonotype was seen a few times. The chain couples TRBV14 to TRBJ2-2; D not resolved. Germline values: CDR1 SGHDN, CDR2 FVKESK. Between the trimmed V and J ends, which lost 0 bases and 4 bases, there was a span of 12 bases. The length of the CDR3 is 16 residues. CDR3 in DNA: TGTGCCAGCAGCCAAGATAGGGCAGCCAGCACCGGGGAGCTGTTTTTT. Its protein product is CASSQDRAASTGELFF.

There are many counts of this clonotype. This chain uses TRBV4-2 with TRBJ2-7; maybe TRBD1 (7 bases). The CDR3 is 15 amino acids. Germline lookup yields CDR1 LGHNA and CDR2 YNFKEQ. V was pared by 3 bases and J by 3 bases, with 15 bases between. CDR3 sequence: CASSQAGQTYYEQYF. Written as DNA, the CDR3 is TGTGCCAGCAGCCAGGCGGGACAGACCTACTACGAGCAGTACTTC.